These T cell receptor beta chains were read from a single sample in a study of T cells after yellow fever vaccination. TCRdb reprocessed the 5' RACE reads via MiXCR and lists one record per CDR3 protein. In the table there are hundreds of thousands of distinct CDR3 sequences, 17% of which are singletons. The sequences come from PBMCs, collected about 5 days after the first yellow fever vaccination. Receptors originate from a man younger than 35 who received the YFV17D yellow fever vaccine. CDR3s include the opening cysteine and the closing phenylalanine or tryptophan. The D gene is left open where the match is weak. Clone sizes are given selectively: once, few, many, or a class where the clone is expanded.

20 TRBJ2-6 TRBD1 TRBV7-2 few CASSLPLDRGLAAGANVLTF TGTGCCAGCAGCTTACCCCTAGACAGGGGGTTAGCAGCTGGGGCCAACGTCCTGACTTTC
11 TRBJ1-1 NA TRBV29-1 NA CSVKGNTEAFF TGCAGCGTTAAGGGCAACACTGAAGCTTTCTTT
14 TRBJ2-5 TRBD1 TRBV7-2 few CASSLRTGQETQYF TGTGCCAGCAGCTTAAGGACAGGGCAAGAGACCCAGTACTTC
13 TRBJ2-5 NA TRBV6-2/TRBV6-3 NA CASSRDLRETQYF TGTGCCAGCAGTCGGGACCTCAGGGAGACCCAGTACTTC
17 TRBJ1-5 NA TRBV6-1 NA CASSEVGRQYSNQPQHF TGTGCCAGCAGTGAGGTCGGCAGACAGTATAGCAATCAGCCCCAGCATTTT
17 TRBJ2-2 NA TRBV18 NA CASSPTLAASNTGELFF TGTGCCAGCTCACCAACATTAGCGGCCTCGAACACCGGGGAGCTGTTTTTT
14 TRBJ2-2 NA TRBV3-1 NA CASSPTASNGELFF TGTGCCAGCAGTCCGACAGCAAGTAACGGGGAGCTGTTTTTT
16 TRBJ1-2 NA TRBV6-5 NA CASSYFSDGPGGGYTF TGTGCCAGCAGTTATTTCTCCGACGGCCCGGGAGGTGGCTACACCTTC
15 TRBJ2-3 NA TRBV5-1 NA CASSLGGPIGDTQYF TGCGCCAGCAGCTTGGGGGGTCCCATCGGAGATACGCAGTATTTT
14 TRBJ2-1 TRBD1 TRBV5-1 NA CASSWGTADNEQFF TGCGCCAGCAGCTGGGGGACAGCCGACAATGAGCAGTTCTTC
16 TRBJ2-1 NA TRBV5-1 NA CASSPQPARMGNEQFF TGCGCCAGCAGCCCCCAACCAGCGAGAATGGGCAATGAGCAGTTCTTC
16 TRBJ2-3 TRBD2 TRBV5-1 few CASSPTSGGAQDTQYF TGCGCCAGCAGCCCGACTAGCGGGGGGGCCCAAGATACGCAGTATTTT
13 TRBJ2-7 TRBD1 TRBV6-5 NA CASSLTGKRSQYF TGTGCCAGCAGTTTGACAGGGAAAAGGTCCCAGTACTTC
14 TRBJ2-2 NA TRBV30 few CAWRPPGPSGELFF TGTGCCTGGCGGCCCCCGGGCCCCTCCGGGGAGCTGTTTTTT
13 TRBJ2-2 NA TRBV5-1 few CAGGIPNTGELFF TGCGCCGGGGGGATCCCGAACACCGGGGAGCTGTTTTTT
13 TRBJ2-2 NA TRBV20-1 once CSAGTTNTGELFF TGCAGTGCTGGGACAACGAACACCGGGGAGCTGTTTTTT
13 TRBJ1-1 NA TRBV5-1 few CASSQKGFPEAFF TGCGCCAGCAGTCAAAAGGGTTTTCCTGAAGCTTTCTTT
15 TRBJ1-5 NA TRBV18 few CASSPREGMGRPQHF TGTGCCAGCTCACCACGAGAGGGGATGGGGCGGCCCCAGCATTTT
18 TRBJ2-3 NA TRBV14 many CASSQDHGPDRLTDTQYF TGTGCCAGCAGCCAAGACCATGGACCGGACAGACTCACAGATACGCAGTATTTT
14 TRBJ2-7 NA TRBV4-1 few CASSQRDITYEQYF TGCGCCAGCAGCCAACGGGACATCACCTACGAGCAGTACTTC
17 TRBJ1-6 TRBD1 TRBV5-6 NA CASSPTDRGENNSPLHF TGTGCCAGCAGCCCAACCGACAGGGGCGAAAATAATTCACCCCTCCACTTT
12 TRBJ2-1 NA TRBV7-8 NA CASSPGQGRGFF TGTGCCAGCAGTCCGGGGCAGGGGCGAGGGTTCTTC
14 TRBJ2-7 TRBD1 TRBV19 NA CASSIPDRKSEQYF TGTGCCAGTAGTATCCCGGACAGGAAGAGCGAGCAGTACTTC
15 TRBJ1-1 NA TRBV9 NA CASSVADVNEAEAFF TGTGCCAGCAGCGTAGCCGATGTGAACGAAGCTGAAGCTTTCTTT
12 TRBJ2-7 NA TRBV7-9 NA CASSLMQGEQYF TGTGCCAGCAGCTTAATGCAGGGCGAGCAGTACTTC
14 TRBJ2-3 TRBD1 TRBV12-3/TRBV12-4 NA CASLRTGGTDTQYF TGTGCCAGCCTGCGGACAGGGGGAACAGATACGCAGTATTTT
16 TRBJ2-7 NA TRBV15 few CATSRASVLRTYEQYF TGTGCCACCAGCAGAGCGAGTGTTCTCAGGACCTACGAGCAGTACTTC
15 TRBJ2-1 NA TRBV6-5 NA CASSPGGEGDNEQFF TGTGCCAGCAGCCCGGGGGGTGAGGGGGACAATGAGCAGTTCTTC
13 TRBJ2-7 TRBD1 TRBV7-8 NA CASSIRQGQEQYF TGTGCCAGCAGCATCAGACAGGGGCAAGAGCAGTACTTC
14 TRBJ2-1 NA TRBV20-1 NA CSARLTGTYNEQFF TGCAGTGCTAGACTGACCGGAACCTACAATGAGCAGTTCTTC
15 TRBJ1-6 NA TRBV4-1 few CASTSEGAYNSPLHF TGCGCCAGCACCTCCGAGGGGGCCTATAATTCACCCCTCCACTTT
14 TRBJ1-5 NA TRBV19 NA CASSIRYSNQPQHF TGTGCCAGTAGTATCCGGTATAGCAATCAGCCCCAGCATTTT
16 TRBJ2-3 TRBD2 TRBV13 NA CASSSTSGGEPDTQYF TGTGCCAGCAGCTCCACTAGCGGGGGGGAGCCAGATACGCAGTATTTT
16 TRBJ2-3 TRBD2 TRBV11-3 NA CASSSTSGGDTDTQYF TGTGCCAGCAGCTCGACTAGCGGGGGGGACACAGATACGCAGTATTTT
14 TRBJ2-5 NA TRBV6-1 NA CASSEYGVHETQYF TGTGCCAGCAGTGAATATGGCGTTCACGAGACCCAGTACTTC
13 TRBJ2-1 NA TRBV6-2/TRBV6-3 once CASSYRVVDEQFF TGTGCCAGCAGTTACCGAGTGGTCGATGAGCAGTTCTTC
15 TRBJ1-3 NA TRBV5-1 many CASSLEQSSGNTIYF TGCGCCAGCAGCTTGGAACAGAGCTCTGGAAACACCATATATTTT
13 TRBJ2-5 NA TRBV12-5 NA CASGERGAETQYF TGTGCTAGTGGCGAAAGGGGGGCGGAGACCCAGTACTTC
13 TRBJ2-5 NA TRBV7-9 NA CASSLVVAETQYF TGTGCCAGCAGCTTAGTAGTCGCGGAGACCCAGTACTTC
12 TRBJ2-3 NA TRBV18 few CASSPMTDTQYF TGTGCCAGCTCACCGATGACAGATACGCAGTATTTT
16 TRBJ2-7 TRBD2 TRBV18 few CASSRTSGGHSYEQYF TGTGCCAGCTCGCGGACTAGCGGGGGGCACTCCTACGAGCAGTACTTC
17 TRBJ2-2 NA TRBV19 NA CASSIPRWRGDTGELFF TGTGCCAGTAGTATTCCCCGTTGGCGGGGCGACACCGGGGAGCTGTTTTTT
14 TRBJ2-1 NA TRBV5-1 many CASSLYLARNEQFF TGCGCCAGCAGCTTGTATCTAGCACGCAATGAGCAGTTCTTC
12 TRBJ2-7 NA TRBV6-2/TRBV6-3 few CASSHGTLEQYF TGTGCCAGCAGTCACGGGACACTAGAGCAGTACTTC
14 TRBJ1-1 NA TRBV7-8 NA CASSSGLPREEAFF TGTGCCAGCAGCTCCGGACTGCCCCGGGAAGAAGCTTTCTTT
15 TRBJ2-2 NA TRBV14 few CASSHLGARTGELFF TGTGCCAGCAGCCATTTGGGGGCGAGGACCGGGGAGCTGTTTTTT
13 TRBJ1-1 NA TRBV10-2 NA CASIGTTNTEAFF TGCGCCAGCATCGGCACCACGAACACTGAAGCTTTCTTT
12 TRBJ2-3 NA TRBV12-3/TRBV12-4 many CASRRPGDTQYF TGTGCCAGCAGGCGACCTGGCGATACGCAGTATTTT